These 9 T cell receptor beta chains share one sample of origin, sequenced in a study of breast tumors, draining lymph nodes, adjacent tissues (dated by TCRdb to the mid-2010s). Receptor amplification or capture employed multiplex PCR. The instrument given in TCRdb is Illumina HiSeq 2000. TCRdb cleaned the public reads at Q25 with fastp, built clones with MiXCR and kept in-frame beta chains. Every CDR3 protein is listed once, alongside the most common genes and DNA of its rows. Across this sample there are about 230,000 distinct CDR3 sequences, with approximately 29% seen only once. Around 1.5% of the sample comes from the top ten. Lymph node samples came from the axillary draining lymph nodes of breast cancer patients. Source material: axillary lymph node tissue. The receptor set was obtained from a female donor with breast cancer. Some clones in this sample may be carry-over from other donors' samples.

This clonotype was counted at least ten times. This chain uses TRBV20-1 with TRBJ2-1; the D is unclear. Deletions cut 1 base from V and 7 bases from J, with 11 bases between. Germline V gives CDR1 DFQATT, CDR2 SNEGSKA (reference sequence). There are 13 residues in the CDR3. The chain's CDR3 is CSARGRVGNEQFF. The CDR3 DNA sequence: TGCAGTGCTAGAGGGAGAGTCGGGAATGAGCAGTTCTTC.

As regards this clonotype: This could be a read error, since a much larger clone is one nucleotide away. For the CDR3, the DNA is TGTGCCAGCAGCAACATAGGGGGATCCTACAATGAGCAGGTCTTC. Amino acid sequence: CASSNIGGSYNEQVF. The chain has TRBV9 and TRBJ2-1; D is perhaps TRBD1 (6 bases). Looked up from germline, CDR1 is SGDLS and CDR2 is YYNGEE. This CDR3 is built from 15 residues.

V gene TRBV19 combines with J gene TRBJ1-1, with 7 positions matching TRBD1. The CDR3 contains 16 residues. After removal of 1 base from V and 4 bases from J, the junction contained 9 bases not matched to a gene. Germline CDR1 is LNHDA and CDR2 is SQIVND (reference sequence). CDR3 in DNA: TGTGCCAGTAGTATAGTTTCACAGGGGAGAGGCACTGAAGCTTTCTTT. Encoded protein: CASSIVSQGRGTEAFF.

This clonotype was seen at least ten times. CDR3 amino acids: CASSQETESGRETQYF. DNA of the CDR3: TGTGCCAGCAGCCAAGAGACCGAGAGCGGGAGAGAGACCCAGTACTTC. V and J are TRBV4-2 and TRBJ2-5; 8 bases align to TRBD2. Germline CDR1 LGHNA, CDR2 YNFKEQ. CDR3 size: 16 residues. Trimming removed 0 bases from V and 4 bases from J; junction bases left unmatched: 7.

This clonotype came up a few times. The genes are TRBV20-1 and TRBJ1-1, with a tentative D call TRBD1 (5 bases). The CDR3 consists of 13 residues. Trimming cost V 0 bases and J 2 bases, with 7 bases left between them. The germline V gene encodes CDR1 DFQATT and CDR2 SNEGSKA (reference sequence). CDR3 protein: CSARDGGNTEAFF. DNA for the CDR3: TGCAGTGCTAGAGATGGGGGAAACACTGAAGCTTTCTTT.

At least ten counts were recorded for this clonotype. The CDR3: CASSFRERDLYEQYF. The CDR3 region has the DNA TGTGCCAGCAGTTTTAGGGAGCGAGACCTCTACGAGCAGTACTTC. The chain links TRBV12-3 or TRBV12-4 to TRBJ2-7, with D perhaps TRBD2 (5 bases). V was shortened by 3 bases and J by 3 bases, with 15 bases between the two germline ends. The CDR3 loop spans 15 amino acids.

About this clonotype itself: A junction boundary mismatches the germline segment, possibly from a read error. V usage is TRBV27 and J usage is TRBJ2-3; no firm D call. The CDR3 has 14 residues. In germline, CDR1 is MNHEY, CDR2 SMNVEV (reference sequence). The CDR3 nucleotides read TGTGCCGGCAGTTTAGGGTTGAGCACAGATACGCAGTATTTT. It encodes CAGSLGLSTDTQYF.

This clonotype appeared many times. The chain recombines TRBV12-3 or TRBV12-4 with TRBJ1-2; D is possibly TRBD1 (6 bases). Trimming took off 4 bases at V and 8 bases at J, with 11 bases between the two ends. The CDR3 is 12 amino acids. This chain's CDR3 is CASSSPGGGYTF. The CDR3 nucleotides are TGTGCCAGCAGTTCCCCTGGGGGCGGCTACACCTTC.

This clonotype has ten or more counts. This chain uses TRBV18 with TRBJ1-6; 7 nucleotides line up with TRBD1. The V gene's germline CDR1 is KGHSH and CDR2 LQKENI. The CDR3 is 16 amino acids. V lost 5 bases to trimming and J lost 7 bases; unmatched junction nucleotides: 11. The CDR3 here is CASSDAPWGQNSPLHF. CDR3 DNA: TGTGCCAGCTCAGACGCACCATGGGGACAGAATTCACCCCTCCACTTT. Complete variable domain (other parts from reference TRBV18 and TRBJ1-6): NAGVMQNPRHLVRRRGQEARLRCSPMKGHSHVYWYRQLPEEGLKFMVYLQKENIIDESGMPKERFSAEFPKEGPSILRIQQVVRGDSAAYFCASSDAPWGQNSPLHFGNGTRLTVT.